The rows below give T cell receptor beta chains drawn from one sample of a study of post-analysis software for immune sequencing data. TCRdb recomputed calls from the PCR reads with MiXCR, one row per CDR3 protein. The repertoire has some 450,000 distinct CDR3 sequences, 45% of them found once; the top ten carry about 12%. The specimen sequenced was blood. These receptors were taken from a girl aged 5-17 years with multiple sclerosis. Both conserved end residues are trimmed from each CDR3.

j_call: TRBJ1-2; v_call: TRBV28; cdr3_aa: ASTRTRVVGYT
j_call: TRBJ2-7; v_call: TRBV20-1; cdr3_aa: GASSGTRAFYEQY
j_call: TRBJ2-1; v_call: TRBV9; cdr3_aa: ASSERPSGRTVNEQF
j_call: TRBJ2-5; v_call: TRBV28; cdr3_aa: ASGLSGGHKEETQY
j_call: TRBJ2-5; v_call: TRBV20-1; cdr3_aa: SARPGQGRQETQY
j_call: TRBJ2-3; v_call: TRBV10-2; cdr3_aa: ASGAAGTSADTQY
j_call: TRBJ2-5; v_call: TRBV20-1; cdr3_aa: SAREIPDRARQETQY
j_call: TRBJ2-3; v_call: TRBV25-1; cdr3_aa: ASSEGSTDTQY
j_call: TRBJ2-7; v_call: TRBV6-2/TRBV6-3; cdr3_aa: ASSLAETYEQY
j_call: TRBJ2-5; v_call: TRBV7-7; cdr3_aa: ASSPRDREGETQY
j_call: TRBJ1-1; v_call: TRBV28; cdr3_aa: ASSWDRGRNTEAF
j_call: TRBJ2-1; v_call: TRBV19; cdr3_aa: ASSIAPLYNEQF
j_call: TRBJ2-1; v_call: TRBV14; cdr3_aa: ASSRLIIRGEQF
j_call: TRBJ2-7; v_call: TRBV12-3/TRBV12-4; cdr3_aa: ASSLSGRSSYEQY
j_call: TRBJ2-1; v_call: TRBV3-1; cdr3_aa: AGSQERTSGYNEQF
j_call: TRBJ2-7; v_call: TRBV12-3/TRBV12-4; cdr3_aa: ASSAGGPSPYEQY
j_call: TRBJ2-3; v_call: TRBV27; cdr3_aa: ASSYNSGSPDTQY
j_call: TRBJ2-6; v_call: TRBV9; cdr3_aa: ASSVGDGGANVLT
j_call: TRBJ1-1; v_call: TRBV28; cdr3_aa: ASRSQGWPTEAF
j_call: .; v_call: TRBV3-1; cdr3_aa: ASSPTPTLLAGGKTQY
j_call: TRBJ2-4; v_call: TRBV5-1; cdr3_aa: ASSSALTGETQY
j_call: TRBJ2-7; v_call: TRBV20-1; cdr3_aa: SATGTGTSYEQY
j_call: TRBJ2-3; v_call: TRBV21-1; cdr3_aa: ASSNVLAGIDTQY
j_call: TRBJ1-2; v_call: TRBV20-1; cdr3_aa: SARDQLSYT
j_call: TRBJ2-7; v_call: TRBV27; cdr3_aa: ASSFSETYEQY
j_call: TRBJ2-1; v_call: TRBV28; cdr3_aa: ASSLSSGMDNEQF
j_call: TRBJ2-1; v_call: TRBV29-1; cdr3_aa: SVEVGYNEQF
j_call: TRBJ2-7; v_call: TRBV20-1; cdr3_aa: SATRPGAYEQY
j_call: TRBJ2-3; v_call: TRBV28; cdr3_aa: ASSLAVGTPASYTQY
j_call: TRBJ1-1; v_call: TRBV7-8; cdr3_aa: ASSLAGGVVNTEAF
j_call: TRBJ2-5; v_call: TRBV25-1; cdr3_aa: ASSEGASAYQETQY
j_call: TRBJ1-2; v_call: TRBV6-1; cdr3_aa: ASSERVWQGAGGYT
j_call: TRBJ2-1; v_call: TRBV5-1; cdr3_aa: ASSLAVGDSSEQF
j_call: TRBJ2-3; v_call: TRBV4-1; cdr3_aa: ASSQDPTGQGASDTQY
j_call: .; v_call: TRBV4-2; cdr3_aa: ASSQGGGGETQY
j_call: TRBJ2-7; v_call: TRBV7-8; cdr3_aa: ASSPRLSGLEQY
j_call: TRBJ2-5; v_call: TRBV6-5; cdr3_aa: ASSFGTISSYNEQY
j_call: TRBJ2-1; v_call: TRBV20-1; cdr3_aa: SARLAGMNSYNEQF
j_call: TRBJ1-2; v_call: TRBV6-1; cdr3_aa: ASTPQVLMGGYT
j_call: TRBJ1-4; v_call: TRBV6-5; cdr3_aa: ASSYGGPTNEKLF
j_call: TRBJ2-5; v_call: TRBV2; cdr3_aa: ADKKGTSGETQY
j_call: TRBJ2-1; v_call: TRBV25-1; cdr3_aa: ASSGFSGRLYNEQF
j_call: TRBJ2-4; v_call: TRBV4-2; cdr3_aa: ASSQGSTPGVYIQY
j_call: TRBJ2-7; v_call: TRBV6-2/TRBV6-3; cdr3_aa: ASRTSGRYEQY
j_call: TRBJ2-5; v_call: TRBV12-3/TRBV12-4; cdr3_aa: ASSFQRTQETQY
j_call: TRBJ2-5; v_call: TRBV12-3/TRBV12-4; cdr3_aa: ASSFETSGRAGKY
j_call: TRBJ1-2; v_call: TRBV15; cdr3_aa: ATSRETTRNYGYT
j_call: TRBJ1-4; v_call: TRBV20-1; cdr3_aa: SATPTATNEKLF
j_call: TRBJ2-5; v_call: TRBV5-1; cdr3_aa: ASSLLIRETQY
j_call: TRBJ2-7; v_call: TRBV20-1; cdr3_aa: SAKVDRTTYEQY
j_call: TRBJ2-3; v_call: TRBV12-3/TRBV12-4; cdr3_aa: ASVVASGPRTDTQY
j_call: TRBJ2-3; v_call: TRBV14; cdr3_aa: ASSQSPRGTDTQY
j_call: TRBJ1-2; v_call: TRBV4-1; cdr3_aa: ASSQEGGTGSYGYT
j_call: TRBJ2-5; v_call: TRBV6-5; cdr3_aa: ASRAPGRKETQY